Shown below are 7 T cell receptor beta chains from a single sample sequenced in a study of CD4+ T cells in melanoma. Profiling relied on immunoSEQ multiplex PCR, and the TCRdb table lists in-frame clones only, not all of them. There are more than 13,000 clones in the sample; roughly 88% occur only once, and roughly 6.6% lies in the top ten. Sequences were obtained from cells from a culture (not recorded whether cultured in vitro). These receptors were taken from a human donor with melanoma.

This chain uses TRBV19 with TRBJ2-1; TRBD1 aligns across 7 bases. V lost 1 base and J lost 13; bases outside the gene matches: 10. Per germline, CDR1 LNHDA and CDR2 SQIVND (reference sequence). This CDR3 contains 14 residues. CDR3: CASSIGARTGPQFF. The CDR3 region has the DNA TGTGCCAGTAGTATAGGAGCTAGGACAGGACCCCAGTTCTTC.

The V and J genes are TRBV7-9 and TRBJ2-1; D is perhaps TRBD2 (6 bases). This CDR3 is built from 13 residues. With 3 bases removed from V and 12 bases from J, the gap between germline ends came to 15 bases. Per germline, CDR1 SEHNR and CDR2 FQNEAQ (reference sequence). CDR3 sequence: CASSFGMLEGQFF. In nucleotides, the CDR3 is TGTGCCAGCAGCTTTGGGATGCTGGAGGGGCAGTTCTTC.

The chain has TRBV15 and TRBJ2-5; D gene uncertain. CDR3 length equals 11 residues. V was clipped by 5 bases and J by 7 bases, with 8 bases between them. Germline V gives CDR1 LNHNV, CDR2 YYDKDF (reference sequence). This chain's CDR3 is CATSGLGTQYF. In DNA form, the CDR3 reads TGTGCCACCAGCGGATTGGGGACCCAGTACTTC.

The J gene is TRBJ2-7, the V gene TRBV5-1; D is unresolved. Germline V gene sequence: CDR1 SGHRS, CDR2 YFSETQ. V lost 0 bases and J lost 3, with 13 bases in between. CDR3 length: 15 amino acids. The CDR3 loop is CASSLDHWVHYEQYF. The DNA for the CDR3 is TGCGCCAGCAGCTTGGACCACTGGGTTCACTACGAGCAGTACTTC. The complete variable domain, with remaining parts taken from reference TRBV5-1 and TRBJ2-7, reads KAGVTQTPRYLIKTRGQQVTLSCSPISGHRSVSWYQQTPGQGLQFLFEYFSETQRNKGNFPGRFSGRQFSNSRSEMNVSTLELGDSALYLCASSLDHWVHYEQYFGPGTRLTVT.

By share, this clone ranks as large. The V and J genes are TRBV7-9 and TRBJ1-2, with 9 nucleotides matching TRBD1. The CDR3 covers 16 residues. The germline V gene encodes CDR1 SEHNR and CDR2 FQNEAQ (reference sequence). The junction had 14 bases not matched to a gene; V was cut back by 5 bases and J by 7 bases. The CDR3 DNA reads TGTGCCAGCAGCCACACAATCGACAGGGGGGGTACTGGCTACACCTTC. As protein: CASSHTIDRGGTGYTF.

The chain employs TRBV2 and TRBJ2-1; 10 bases fit TRBD2. Germline CDR1 is SNHLY and CDR2 is FYNNEI. V lost 5 bases, J lost 6 bases, and 7 bases stayed unmatched. The CDR3 covers 15 residues. CDR3 in DNA: TGTGCCAGCAGTTTCCTAGCGGGGGATACCAATGAGCAGTTCTTC. Translation: CASSFLAGDTNEQFF.

This clone showed up just a few times. The chain employs TRBV6-1 and TRBJ1-6; the match to TRBD1 covers 7 bases. Per the germline V gene, CDR1 is MNHNS and CDR2 is SASEGT. V shed 11 bases and J 8 bases; nucleotides not matched to a gene: 9. This CDR3 has 13 residues. This chain's CDR3 is CAGQDRIDSPLHF. For the CDR3, the DNA is TGTGCCGGACAGGACAGGATCGATTCACCCCTCCACTTT.